The 24 T cell receptor beta chains presented below share a single source sample, sequenced in a study of T cells in Graves' hyperthyroidism and ophthalmopathy. TCR beta CDR3 regions were amplified from RNA. The study used the HTBI primer set for a first-round RT-PCR of the TCR CDR3. Each CDR3 protein gets one entry after TCRdb re-called the multiplex PCR reads with MiXCR. The sample shows a few hundred thousand distinct CDR3 sequences, roughly a sixth of them seen only once. Source material: blood. These receptors all stem from a woman in her forties with Graves' ophthalmopathy.

The CDR3 DNA sequence: TGTGCCTGGAACGGCGGCGGGACAGGGGGCTACCCCGGTCGCGGCTACACCTTC. Encoded protein: CAWNGGGTGGYPGRGYTF. This chain uses TRBV30 with TRBJ1-2; TRBD1 agrees at 12 bases. The CDR3 consists of 18 residues. The junction had 20 bases not matched to a gene; V was cut back by 4 bases and J by 8 bases. The germline gives CDR1 GTSNPN, CDR2 SVGIG (reference sequence).

This clonotype came up a few times. V and J are TRBV10-3 and TRBJ2-3, with 7 positions matching TRBD2. The CDR3 has 15 amino acids. Germline V gives CDR1 ENHRY, CDR2 SYGVKD. Losses at the gene ends were 7 bases for V and 1 base for J; bases not matched to a gene: 8. The CDR3 nucleotides are TGTGCCATCAACTCTAAAAGCGGGGGCACAGATACGCAGTATTTT. Translating gives CAINSKSGGTDTQYF.

This clonotype was counted at least ten times. The rearrangement links TRBV12-3 or TRBV12-4 to TRBJ2-1; TRBD1 matches 7 bases. The CDR3 is 13 amino acids. V was pared by 5 bases and J by 4 bases, with 2 bases of the junction left unmatched. The CDR3: CASSQDRYNEQFF. CDR3 coding DNA: TGTGCCAGCAGTCAGGACAGGTACAATGAGCAGTTCTTC.

This clonotype was recorded many times. The chain has TRBV20-1 and TRBJ1-1, with D perhaps matching TRBD1 (5 bases). Deletions cut 6 bases from V and 2 bases from J, with 16 bases between. Looked up from germline, CDR1 is DFQATT and CDR2 is SNEGSKA (reference sequence). The CDR3 covers 14 residues. CDR3 DNA: TGCAGTGCACCCCCAGGGTGGGAAAACACTGAAGCTTTCTTT. It codes for CSAPPGWENTEAFF.

The rearrangement joins TRBV24-1 to TRBJ2-1; D remains unclear. This CDR3 comprises 15 residues. The ends were cut back, 2 bases at V and 7 bases at J, with 14 bases in the middle. CDR1 and CDR2 (germline): KGHDR, SFDVKD. In DNA, the CDR3 is TGTGCCACCAGTGATTCCACCCTCGCCGCAAATGAGCAGTTCTTC. Protein: CATSDSTLAANEQFF.

This clonotype has at least ten counts. CDR3 amino acids: CARAFQQFF. DNA for the CDR3: TGTGCCAGAGCATTTCAGCAGTTCTTC. The chain joins TRBV7-2 to TRBJ2-1; D remains ambiguous. V shed 9 bases and J shed 11 bases, with 8 bases lying between them. The length of the CDR3 is 9 residues. Germline V lookup: CDR1 SGHTA, CDR2 FQGNSA.

In its sample, this clonotype was seen many times. V and J are TRBV4-2 and TRBJ2-1; tentatively, D is TRBD2 (6 bases). V was shortened by 4 bases and J by 6 bases, with 19 bases between the two germline ends. Germline loops: CDR1 LGHNA, CDR2 YNFKEQ. The CDR3 has 16 residues. CDR3 residues: CASSLGGIGLLNEQFF. The CDR3 region has the DNA TGTGCCAGCAGCCTCGGAGGGATAGGACTTCTCAATGAGCAGTTCTTC.

This clonotype was observed at least ten times. The CDR3: CAISESVLTNTEAFF. As DNA, the CDR3 is TGTGCCATCAGTGAGTCGGTCCTCACGAACACTGAAGCTTTCTTT. J is TRBJ1-1 and V is TRBV10-3; D uncertain. With 0 bases removed from V and 1 base from J, the gap between germline ends came to 9 bases. CDR3 length: 15 amino acids. Germline-derived CDR1 and CDR2 are ENHRY and SYGVKD.

This clonotype was counted many times. The chain is built from TRBV30 and TRBJ1-3; no reliable D call. V lost 5 bases and J lost 0, with 11 bases in between. Germline V lookup: CDR1 GTSNPN, CDR2 SVGIG (reference sequence). The CDR3 loop spans 14 amino acids. CDR3 region: CAWRKRSSGNTIYF. CDR3 in DNA: TGTGCCTGGCGAAAGAGGAGCTCTGGAAACACCATATATTTT.

This clonotype appeared a few times. A much larger clonotype is one base distant, so this may be a read error. The chain uses TRBV2 and TRBJ2-7; D gene unclear. The CDR3 runs 11 residues. The germline V gene encodes CDR1 SNHLY and CDR2 FYNNEI. The DNA of the CDR3 is TGTGCCAGCAGTAAGACCTACGGGCAGTACTTC. It translates to CASSKTYGQYF.

This clonotype was counted between two and nine times. The chain has TRBV11-2 and TRBJ1-1; D is ambiguous. The CDR3 runs to 14 residues. Per the germline V gene, CDR1 is SGHAT and CDR2 is FQNNGV. Trimming shortened V by 2 bases and J by 1 base, and 8 bases separated the two germline ends. The CDR3 region is CASSLMTENTEAFF. Here the CDR3 DNA reads TGTGCCAGCAGCTTAATGACTGAGAACACTGAAGCTTTCTTT.

This clonotype appeared many times. CDR3 DNA: TGCGCCAGCAGCCAAGATGGACAGGGTGACGAAAGCAATCAGCCCCAGCATTTT. Its translation: CASSQDGQGDESNQPQHF. The rearrangement uses TRBV4-1 and TRBJ1-5; 8 nucleotides line up with TRBD1. The V gene end was trimmed by 0 bases and the J gene end by 1 base; junction bases not matched to a gene: 8. Germline V gene lookup returns CDR1 MGHRA and CDR2 YSYEKL. This CDR3 spans 18 amino acids.

This clonotype was observed at least ten times. The V and J genes are TRBV6-1 and TRBJ2-7; TRBD1 is a possible D gene (6 bases). Germline V lookup: CDR1 MNHNS, CDR2 SASEGT. V was clipped by 6 bases and J by 3 bases, with 9 bases between them. The CDR3 contains 12 residues. This CDR3 reads CASSGQFYEQYF. CDR3 bases: TGTGCCAGCAGCGGACAGTTCTACGAGCAGTACTTC.

J is TRBJ2-3 and V is TRBV30; D is possibly TRBD1 (6 bases). V was trimmed by 2 bases and J by 2 bases, leaving 8 bases between them. This CDR3 comprises 13 residues. The germline V gene encodes CDR1 GTSNPN and CDR2 SVGIG (reference sequence). Here the CDR3 reads CAWSKGDTDTQYF. Written as DNA, the CDR3 is TGTGCCTGGAGTAAGGGGGACACAGATACGCAGTATTTT.

This clonotype was recorded at least ten times. This chain connects TRBV15 to TRBJ1-1; unclear D gene. Germline CDR1 reads LNHNV; CDR2 reads YYDKDF (reference sequence). The CDR3 has 13 amino acids. The V end was cut by 0 bases, the J end by 6 bases, with 8 bases between. CDR3 sequence reads: CATSRDLVSEAFF. For the CDR3, the DNA is TGTGCCACCAGCAGAGATCTTGTTTCTGAAGCTTTCTTT.

The sample holds many counts of this clonotype. The gene calls are TRBV11-2 and TRBJ2-2, with D unresolved. This CDR3 contains 15 residues. Trimming cost V 1 base and J 2 bases, with 8 bases left between them. CDR1 is SGHAT, CDR2 FQNNGV, per germline. The CDR3 DNA reads as TGTGCCAGCAGCTTAGGATTCAGTAACACCGGGGAGCTGTTTTTT. Translating gives CASSLGFSNTGELFF.

Note on this clonotype: A much larger clone lies a single base off, so this may be a read error. V gene TRBV2 combines with J gene TRBJ2-1, with 7 bases that match TRBD1. CDR3 length: 13 amino acids. In germline, CDR1 is SNHLY, CDR2 FYNNEI. CDR3: CASAQGKRNERFF. The CDR3 DNA sequence: TGTGCCAGCGCACAGGGGAAGAGGAATGAGCGGTTCTTC.

This clonotype was found many times. The chain links TRBV4-1 to TRBJ2-7; TRBD1 aligns across 7 bases. This CDR3 contains 14 residues. Trimming removed 1 base from V and 3 bases from J; junction bases left unmatched: 3. Germline V gene sequence: CDR1 MGHRA, CDR2 YSYEKL. CDR3 loop: CASSQAQGYYEQYF. As DNA, the CDR3 is TGCGCCAGCAGCCAAGCACAGGGGTACTACGAGCAGTACTTC.

The rearrangement uses TRBV28 and TRBJ2-1; D remains ambiguous. Germline V gene lookup returns CDR1 MDHEN and CDR2 SYDVKM. V lost 4 bases and J 8 bases, leaving 15 bases between the germline ends. This CDR3 contains 14 residues. The CDR3 nucleotides read TGTGCCAGCAGTTCCCCTAAATTGTACGATGAGCAGTTCTTC. This gives the protein CASSSPKLYDEQFF.

This clonotype was found a few times. The V and J genes are TRBV6-5 and TRBJ2-3, with 10 bases aligning to TRBD2. From germline, CDR1 is MNHEY and CDR2 SVGAGI. V was pared by 0 bases and J by 6 bases, with 9 bases of the junction left unmatched. There are 17 residues in the CDR3. The CDR3 nucleotides are TGTGCCAGCAGTTACTCGATTAGCGGGAGGCCAAGGGATACGCAGTATTTT. It translates to CASSYSISGRPRDTQYF.

The CDR3 sequence: CASSQDAGVNTGELFF. In DNA, the CDR3 is TGCGCCAGCAGCCAAGATGCCGGGGTGAACACCGGGGAGCTGTTTTTT. The rearrangement joins TRBV4-1 to TRBJ2-2, with a weak D call TRBD2 (5 bases). V was shortened by 0 bases and J by 1 base, with 9 bases between the two germline ends. Germline CDR1 reads MGHRA; CDR2 reads YSYEKL. The CDR3 length is 16 residues.

The chain links TRBV12-3 or TRBV12-4 to TRBJ1-1, with 7 positions matching TRBD1. The CDR3 covers 13 residues. The V and J ends lost 6 bases and 3 bases, in that order; junction bases with no gene match: 4. CDR3 region: CASSPQGYTEAFF. The DNA for the CDR3 is TGTGCCAGCAGCCCACAGGGGTACACTGAAGCTTTCTTT.

This clonotype was counted a few times. The CDR3, as DNA: TGTGCCAGTAGTCCCTGGACTAGCAGCCGGCCCGAGCAGTTCTTC. This encodes CASSPWTSSRPEQFF. This chain connects TRBV19 to TRBJ2-1; TRBD2 agrees at 8 bases. V dropped 5 bases and J dropped 10; count of bases not matched to a gene: 13. The CDR3 extends over 15 amino acids. From germline, CDR1 is LNHDA and CDR2 SQIVND (reference sequence).

The sample holds many counts of this clonotype. The rearrangement links TRBV6-2 or TRBV6-3 to TRBJ2-1; 10 nucleotides align to TRBD2. With V trimmed by 2 bases and J by 2 bases, 3 bases remained unmatched. Germline assignment: CDR1 MNHEY and CDR2 SVGEGT. The CDR3 is made up of 16 amino acids. DNA for the CDR3: TGTGCCAGCAGTTACAGCAGCGGGAGGGCCTACAATGAGCAGTTCTTC. The encoded protein is CASSYSSGRAYNEQFF.